These 13 T cell receptor beta chains share one sample of origin, sequenced in a study of tumor-infiltrating lymphocytes in localized non-small cell lung cancer. The repertoire was sequenced with immunoSEQ multiplex PCR; TCRdb's copy has only in-frame clones and lacks some. The sample records tens of thousands of clones, around 64% being singletons. Sequences were obtained from lung tumor tissue. All receptors derive from a human donor with non-small cell lung cancer.

The chain is built from TRBV11-2 and TRBJ1-2; the D gene is possibly TRBD1 (5 bases). V gave up 3 bases and J gave up 4 bases, with 9 bases separating them. The CDR3 runs 13 residues. Germline lookup yields CDR1 SGHAT and CDR2 FQNNGV. In nucleotides, the CDR3 is TGTGCCAGCAGCTTCCCGGGGACCTATGGCTACACCTTC. Translating it yields CASSFPGTYGYTF.

The chain has TRBV19 and TRBJ2-2; D might be TRBD1 (6 bases). CDR3 length equals 13 residues. CDR1 and CDR2 from the germline V gene are LNHDA and SQIVND (reference sequence). V was pared by 5 bases and J by 3 bases, with 7 bases between. CDR3 in amino acids: CASSRTDTGELFF. The CDR3 nucleotides read TGTGCCAGTAGTCGGACAGACACCGGGGAGCTGTTTTTT.

This clone was counted only a few times. J is TRBJ2-3 and V is TRBV7-6; D possibly corresponds to TRBD1 (5 bases). The CDR3 has 15 amino acids. Germline lookup yields CDR1 SGHVS and CDR2 FNYEAQ. The germline V and J ends were trimmed by 1 base and 3 bases, with 11 bases remaining between them. Here the CDR3 DNA reads TGTGCCAGCAGCTTAGGGGCAGGGATAACAGATACGCAGTATTTT. This codes for CASSLGAGITDTQYF.

The chain employs TRBV4-1 and TRBJ2-6; weak D call: TRBD2 (5 bases). Per germline, CDR1 MGHRA and CDR2 YSYEKL. This CDR3 contains 16 residues. V was shortened by 8 bases and J by 0 bases, with 14 bases between the two germline ends. This CDR3 is CASLGIIDSGANVLTF. CDR3 in DNA: TGCGCCAGCCTCGGGATAATAGACTCTGGGGCCAACGTCCTGACTTTC.

This chain uses TRBV27 with TRBJ2-7; 7 bases fit TRBD2. With 2 bases clipped from V and 3 bases from J, the junction kept 7 bases outside the gene matches. Germline CDR1 MNHEY, CDR2 SMNVEV (reference sequence). The CDR3 runs to 15 residues. DNA of the CDR3: TGTGCCAGCAGTTTAGACCCCCGGGGGGACTACGAGCAGTACTTC. Its translation is CASSLDPRGDYEQYF.

Details on this clone: A junction boundary mismatches the germline segment, possibly from a read error. The rearrangement links TRBV9 to TRBJ2-7; TRBD2 aligns across 8 bases. The CDR3 spans 13 residues. CDR1 and CDR2 (germline): SGDLS, YYNGEE. The CDR3 DNA reads TGTGCCAGCAGCGTAGGGCTAGCGGGTATTTTGAACTTC. Its protein product is CASSVGLAGILNF.

The V and J genes are TRBV6-6 and TRBJ1-2; possibly TRBD1 for D (5 bases). Germline V lookup: CDR1 MNHNY, CDR2 SVGAGI (reference sequence). This CDR3 has 13 residues. Trimming removed 7 bases from V and 6 bases from J, with 15 bases in between. This CDR3 reads CASTPGPGNGYTF. The CDR3 nucleotides read TGTGCCAGCACTCCGGGGCCGGGGAATGGCTACACCTTC.

For the CDR3, the DNA is TGTGCCATCAGCGGGGAGGGTGACTCCTACAATGAGCAGTTCTTC. Translation gives CAISGEGDSYNEQFF. The V gene is TRBV10-3, the J gene TRBJ2-1, with 7 bases lining up with TRBD2. This CDR3 has 15 amino acids. From germline, CDR1 is ENHRY and CDR2 SYGVKD. The V segment lost 6 bases and the J segment 0 bases; nucleotides outside the gene matches: 5.

The chain recombines TRBV19 with TRBJ2-5, with TRBD2 identical over 10 bases. The V gene's germline CDR1 is LNHDA and CDR2 SQIVND (reference sequence). There are 15 residues in the CDR3. Losses at the gene ends were 4 bases for V and 2 bases for J; bases not matched to a gene: 4. The CDR3: CASSTSGRRQETQYF. The CDR3 DNA sequence: TGTGCCAGTAGTACTAGCGGGAGACGACAAGAGACCCAGTACTTC.

The rearrangement links TRBV25-1 to TRBJ2-5; D not resolved. The CDR3 has 14 amino acids. Per the germline V gene, CDR1 is MGHDK and CDR2 is SYGVNS. The V gene lost 5 bases and the J gene lost 5 bases, with 15 bases spanning the gap. The CDR3 protein is CASSTPVGIETQYF. Here the CDR3 DNA reads TGTGCCAGCAGTACCCCGGTAGGGATCGAGACCCAGTACTTC.

The chain employs TRBV6-1 and TRBJ1-1, with D uncertain. V was trimmed by 7 bases and J by 1 base, leaving 7 bases between them. Germline V gene lookup returns CDR1 MNHNS and CDR2 SASEGT. This CDR3 has 12 amino acids. The CDR3 region is CASITGNTEAFF. In nucleotides, the CDR3 is TGTGCCAGCATTACGGGGAACACTGAAGCTTTCTTT.

The V and J genes are TRBV5-1 and TRBJ2-3; D possibly corresponds to TRBD1 (5 bases). The germline V and J ends were trimmed by 1 base and 2 bases, with 26 bases remaining between them. Germline V CDR1 and CDR2: SGHRS, YFSETQ. The CDR3 runs to 20 residues. CDR3 in amino acids: CASSLNPNLGYQTATDTQYF. The CDR3 DNA reads as TGCGCCAGCAGCTTGAACCCGAACCTGGGATACCAGACAGCCACAGATACGCAGTATTTT.

The V gene is TRBV4-2, the J gene TRBJ2-1; unclear D gene. The CDR3 consists of 15 residues. From germline, CDR1 is LGHNA and CDR2 YNFKEQ. The V and J ends lost 7 bases and 0 bases respectively, with 13 bases between them. CDR3 loop: CASTLSQSSYNEQFF. CDR3 nucleotides: TGTGCCAGCACATTATCGCAGAGCTCCTACAATGAGCAGTTCTTC.